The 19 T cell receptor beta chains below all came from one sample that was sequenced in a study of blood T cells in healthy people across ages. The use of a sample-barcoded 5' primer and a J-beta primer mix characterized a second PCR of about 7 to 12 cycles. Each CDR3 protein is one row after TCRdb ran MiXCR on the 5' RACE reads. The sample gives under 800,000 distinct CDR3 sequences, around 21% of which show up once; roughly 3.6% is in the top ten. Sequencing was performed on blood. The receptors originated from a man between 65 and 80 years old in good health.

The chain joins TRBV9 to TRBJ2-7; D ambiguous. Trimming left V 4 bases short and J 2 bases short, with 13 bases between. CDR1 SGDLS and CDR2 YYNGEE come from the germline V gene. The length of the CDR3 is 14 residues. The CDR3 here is CASSPDGSPYEQYF. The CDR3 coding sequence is TGTGCCAGCAGCCCCGACGGTTCCCCCTACGAGCAGTACTTC.

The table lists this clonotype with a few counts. The CDR3 spells CAIRDGLAGTNEQFF. CDR3 in DNA: TGTGCCATCAGGGACGGACTAGCGGGGACCAATGAGCAGTTCTTC. V is TRBV10-3 and J is TRBJ2-5, with TRBD2 matching 12 bases. The DNA end favors TRBJ2-1, so the J call may be wrong. The CDR3 spans 15 residues. Germline CDR1 ENHRY, CDR2 SYGVKD.

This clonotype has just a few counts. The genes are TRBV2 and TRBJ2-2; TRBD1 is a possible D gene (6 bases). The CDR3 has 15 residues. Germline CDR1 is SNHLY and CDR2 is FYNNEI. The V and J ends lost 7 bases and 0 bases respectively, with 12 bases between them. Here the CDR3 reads CASTRQDPNTGELFF. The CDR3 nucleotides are TGTGCCAGCACTCGACAGGATCCGAACACCGGGGAGCTGTTTTTT. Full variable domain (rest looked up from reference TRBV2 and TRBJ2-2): EPEVTQTPSHQVTQMGQEVILRCVPISNHLYFYWYRQILGQKVEFLVSFYNNEISEKSEIFDDQFSVERPDGSNFTLKIRSTKLEDSAMYFCASTRQDPNTGELFFGEGSRLTVL.

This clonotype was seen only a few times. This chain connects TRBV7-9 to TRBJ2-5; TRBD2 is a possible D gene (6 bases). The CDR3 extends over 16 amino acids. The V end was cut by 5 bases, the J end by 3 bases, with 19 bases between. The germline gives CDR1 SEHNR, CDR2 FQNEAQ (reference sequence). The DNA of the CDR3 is TGTGCCAGCAGCCGAACCCTCACTAGCAGTAAAGAGACCCAGTACTTC. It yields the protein CASSRTLTSSKETQYF.

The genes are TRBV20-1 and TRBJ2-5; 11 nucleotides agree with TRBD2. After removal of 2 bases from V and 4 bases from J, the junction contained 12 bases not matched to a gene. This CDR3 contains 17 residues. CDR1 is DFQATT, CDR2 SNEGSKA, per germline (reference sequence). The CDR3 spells CSARPGLAAGVLETQYF. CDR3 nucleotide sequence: TGCAGTGCTAGACCGGGACTAGCGGCCGGAGTTCTAGAGACCCAGTACTTC.

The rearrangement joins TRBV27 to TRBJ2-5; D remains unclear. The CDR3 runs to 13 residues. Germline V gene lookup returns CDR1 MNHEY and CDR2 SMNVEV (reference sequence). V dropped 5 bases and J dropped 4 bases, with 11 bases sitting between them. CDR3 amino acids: CASSGIGPETQYF. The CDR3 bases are TGTGCCAGCAGTGGAATCGGGCCAGAGACCCAGTACTTC.

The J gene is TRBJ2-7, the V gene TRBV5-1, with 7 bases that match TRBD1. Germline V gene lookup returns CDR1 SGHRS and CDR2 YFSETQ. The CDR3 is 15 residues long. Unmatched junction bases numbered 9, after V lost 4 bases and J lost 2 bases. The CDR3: CASSMGQGVTYEQYF. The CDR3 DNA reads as TGCGCCAGCAGCATGGGGCAGGGGGTAACCTACGAGCAGTACTTC.

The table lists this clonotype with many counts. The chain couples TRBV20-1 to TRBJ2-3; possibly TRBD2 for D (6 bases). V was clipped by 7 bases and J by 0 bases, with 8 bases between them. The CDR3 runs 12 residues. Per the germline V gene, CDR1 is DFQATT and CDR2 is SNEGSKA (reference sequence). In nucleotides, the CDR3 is TGCAGTGTAGCGGCTAGCACAGATACGCAGTATTTT. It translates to CSVAASTDTQYF.

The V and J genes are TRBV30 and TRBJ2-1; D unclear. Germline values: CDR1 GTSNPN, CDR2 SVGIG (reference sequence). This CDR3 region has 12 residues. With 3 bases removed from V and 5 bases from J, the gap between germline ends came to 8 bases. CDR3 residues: CAWSDTHNEQFF. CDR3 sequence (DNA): TGTGCCTGGAGCGATACTCACAATGAGCAGTTCTTC. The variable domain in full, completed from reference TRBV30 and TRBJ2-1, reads SQTIHQWPATLVQPVGSPLSLECTVEGTSNPNLYWYRQAAGRGLQLLFYSVGIGQISSEVPQNLSASRPQDRQFILSSKKLLLSDSGFYLCAWSDTHNEQFFGPGTRLTVL.

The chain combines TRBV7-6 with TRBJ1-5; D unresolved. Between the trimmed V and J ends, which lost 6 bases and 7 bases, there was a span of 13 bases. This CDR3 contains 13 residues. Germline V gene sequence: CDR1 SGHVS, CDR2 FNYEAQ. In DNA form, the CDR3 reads TGTGCCAGCAGTCTGGGTTTCAGGCAGCCCCAGCATTTT. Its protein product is CASSLGFRQPQHF.

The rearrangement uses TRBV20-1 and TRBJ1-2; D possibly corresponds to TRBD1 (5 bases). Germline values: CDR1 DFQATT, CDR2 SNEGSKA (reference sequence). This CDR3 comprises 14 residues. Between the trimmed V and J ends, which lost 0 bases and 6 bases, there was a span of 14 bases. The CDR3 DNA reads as TGCAGTGCTAGAGATCACCAGGGTTTGCATGGCTACACCTTC. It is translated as CSARDHQGLHGYTF.

The CDR3 bases are TGCGCCAGCAGCTCGGACAGGGGGATAAATGGCTACACCTTC. This sequence encodes CASSSDRGINGYTF. The rearrangement uses TRBV5-1 and TRBJ1-2; 10 nucleotides align to TRBD1. V shed 3 bases, J shed 6 bases, and the junction held 5 bases outside the gene matches. There are 14 residues in the CDR3. Germline V lookup: CDR1 SGHRS, CDR2 YFSETQ. Combining the CDR3 with reference TRBV5-1 and TRBJ1-2 gives the whole variable domain KAGVTQTPRYLIKTRGQQVTLSCSPISGHRSVSWYQQTPGQGLQFLFEYFSETQRNKGNFPGRFSGRQFSNSRSEMNVSTLELGDSALYLCASSSDRGINGYTFGSGTRLTVV.

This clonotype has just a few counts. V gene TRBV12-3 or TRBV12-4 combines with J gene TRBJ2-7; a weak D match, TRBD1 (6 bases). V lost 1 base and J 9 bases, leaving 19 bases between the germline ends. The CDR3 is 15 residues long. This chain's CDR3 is CASSLGGPTSIGQYF. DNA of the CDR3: TGTGCCAGCAGTTTAGGGGGGCCTACGAGTATTGGGCAGTACTTC.

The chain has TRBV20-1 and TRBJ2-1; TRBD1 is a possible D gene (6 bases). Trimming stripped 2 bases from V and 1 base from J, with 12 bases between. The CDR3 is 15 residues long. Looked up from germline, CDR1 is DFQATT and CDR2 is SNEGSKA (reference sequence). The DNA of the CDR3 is TGCAGTGCTAGACTAACAGGGATTTCCTACAATGAGCAGTTCTTC. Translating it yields CSARLTGISYNEQFF.

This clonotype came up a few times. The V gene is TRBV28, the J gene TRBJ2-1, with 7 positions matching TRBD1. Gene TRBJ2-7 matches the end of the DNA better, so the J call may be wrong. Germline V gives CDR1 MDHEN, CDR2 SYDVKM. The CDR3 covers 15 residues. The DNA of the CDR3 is TGTGCCAGCAGTCCGCCGGACAGGCCGCGCTACGAGCAGTACTTC. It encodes CASSPPDRPRYEQYF.

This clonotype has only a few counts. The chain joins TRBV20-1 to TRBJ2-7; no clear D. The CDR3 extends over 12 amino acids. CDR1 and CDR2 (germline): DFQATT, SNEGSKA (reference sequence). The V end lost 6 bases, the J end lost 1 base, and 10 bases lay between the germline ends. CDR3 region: CSAPRSSYEQYF. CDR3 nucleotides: TGCAGTGCCCCAAGATCGTCCTACGAGCAGTACTTC.

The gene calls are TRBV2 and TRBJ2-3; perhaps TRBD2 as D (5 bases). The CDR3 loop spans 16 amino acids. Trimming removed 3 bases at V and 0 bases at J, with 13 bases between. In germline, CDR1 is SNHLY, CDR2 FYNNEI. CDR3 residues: CASSEDAGGSTDTQYF. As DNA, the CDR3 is TGTGCCAGCAGTGAGGACGCGGGTGGGAGCACAGATACGCAGTATTTT.

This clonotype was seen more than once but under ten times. The CDR3 DNA reads TGCGCCAGCAGAGCGGGACAAAACTACGAGCAGTACTTC. Translation gives CASRAGQNYEQYF. The chain joins TRBV5-1 to TRBJ2-7; possible D gene TRBD2, 7 bases. This CDR3 is 13 amino acids long. Trimming took off 5 bases at V and 3 bases at J, with 12 bases between the two ends. Germline values: CDR1 SGHRS, CDR2 YFSETQ.

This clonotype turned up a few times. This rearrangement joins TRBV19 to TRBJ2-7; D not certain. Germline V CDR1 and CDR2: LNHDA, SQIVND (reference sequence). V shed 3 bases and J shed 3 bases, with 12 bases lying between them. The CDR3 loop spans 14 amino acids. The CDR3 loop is CASSISASGYEQYF. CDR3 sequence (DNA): TGTGCCAGTAGTATTTCAGCTTCAGGCTACGAGCAGTACTTC.